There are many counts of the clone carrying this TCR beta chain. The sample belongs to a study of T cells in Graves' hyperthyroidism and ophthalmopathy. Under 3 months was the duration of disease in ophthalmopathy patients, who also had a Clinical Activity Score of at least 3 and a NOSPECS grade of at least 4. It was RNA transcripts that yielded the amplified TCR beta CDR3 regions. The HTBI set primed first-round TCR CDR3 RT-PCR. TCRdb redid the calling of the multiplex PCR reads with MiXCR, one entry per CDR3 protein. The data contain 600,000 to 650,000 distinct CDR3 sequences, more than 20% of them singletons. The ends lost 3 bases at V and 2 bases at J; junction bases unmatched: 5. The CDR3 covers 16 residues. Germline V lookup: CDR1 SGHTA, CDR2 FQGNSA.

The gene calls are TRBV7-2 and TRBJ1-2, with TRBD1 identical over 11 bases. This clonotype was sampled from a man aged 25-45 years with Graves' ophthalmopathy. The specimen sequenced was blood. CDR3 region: CASSFFRTGGNYGYTF. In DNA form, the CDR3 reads TGTGCCAGCAGCTTTTTCAGGACAGGGGGCAACTATGGCTACACCTTC.